Listed below are T cell receptor beta chains from one sample, sequenced in a study of T cell responses to AZD1222 COVID-19 vaccine. TCRdb's table, derived via immunoSEQ multiplex PCR, lists solely in-frame clones and lacks some. The sample lists 150,000 or so clones, 85% to 90% occurring once. The material sequenced was peripheral blood, taken 28 days after the second dose of the MenACWY control vaccine. These receptors originate from an adult who received the MenACWY meningococcal vaccine as a control. CDR3s include the opening cysteine and the closing phenylalanine or tryptophan. A D gene is named only where the DNA matches it firmly. Clone size, where shown, is once, few, many, or a class for clones that have expanded.

cdr3_nt cdr3_aa d_call j_call clone_size v_call
TGTGCCAGCAGCCCAACGACTAGTCCCTTAACCGGGGAGCTGTTTTTT CASSPTTSPLTGELFF . TRBJ2-2 . TRBV7-9
TGCAGTGCTAGTCACACTCCGACAGGGAGTTACTATGGCTACACCTTC CSASHTPTGSYYGYTF TRBD1 TRBJ1-2 . TRBV20-1
TGTGCCAGCACCGTGCAGGGGGCGCAACATGGCTACACCTTC CASTVQGAQHGYTF TRBD1 TRBJ1-2 . TRBV7-9
TGCAGTGCCACCGGGGGGCGTGAAGCTTTCTTT CSATGGREAFF . TRBJ1-1 . TRBV20-1
TGTGCCAGCAGCTTAAAATGGGACTCCCCTCAGTACTTC CASSLKWDSPQYF . TRBJ2-7 . TRBV7-3
TGTGCCAGTAGTATCGGACAGGGCTTCAACTATGGCTACACCTTC CASSIGQGFNYGYTF TRBD1 TRBJ1-2 . TRBV19
TGTGCCAGCAGCGTAGCTGGGGCTTTAGGGGGCTATGAAAAACTGTTTTTT CASSVAGALGGYEKLFF TRBD1 TRBJ1-4 . TRBV9
TGTGCCAGCAGCGCGGGGTTGGAGGGCACTGAAGCTTTCTTT CASSAGLEGTEAFF . TRBJ1-1 . TRBV9
TGTGCCAGCACCACAGGGATTCTTATGAACACTGAAGCTTTCTTT CASTTGILMNTEAFF . TRBJ1-1 few TRBV28
TGTGCCAGCAGCTTAGCAGGGTTCGGTAGAGAGACCCAGTACTTC CASSLAGFGRETQYF . TRBJ2-5 once TRBV7-2